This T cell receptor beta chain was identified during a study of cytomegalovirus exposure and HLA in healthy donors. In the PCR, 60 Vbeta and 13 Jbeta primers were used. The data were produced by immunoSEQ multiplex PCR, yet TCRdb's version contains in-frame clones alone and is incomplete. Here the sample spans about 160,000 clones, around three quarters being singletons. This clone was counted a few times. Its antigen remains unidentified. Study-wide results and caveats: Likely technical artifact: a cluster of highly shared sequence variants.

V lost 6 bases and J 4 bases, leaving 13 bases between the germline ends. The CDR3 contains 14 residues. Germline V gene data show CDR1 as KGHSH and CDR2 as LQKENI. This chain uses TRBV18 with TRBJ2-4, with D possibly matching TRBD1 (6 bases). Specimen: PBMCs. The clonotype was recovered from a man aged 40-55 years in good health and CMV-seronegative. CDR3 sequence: CASSPGQGKNIQYF. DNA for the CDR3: TGTGCCAGCTCCCCGGGGCAGGGGAAAAACATTCAGTACTTC.